The 26 T cell receptor beta chains given below trace back to one sample, sequenced in a study of OX40 agonist ivuxolimab in advanced cancers. Data came from immunoSEQ multiplex PCR; TCRdb stores just in-frame clones and leaves some out. The sample includes 80,000 to 95,000 clones, about 80% of them seen just once. Sequences were derived from CD4+ or CD8+ T cells sorted from blood, sampled in a trial of the OX40 agonist ivuxolimab. These receptors were collected from an adult with an advanced solid tumor such as melanoma, head and neck, liver or kidney cancer.

This clone was observed a handful of times. This chain uses TRBV9 with TRBJ1-1; D possibly corresponds to TRBD1 (6 bases). Per the germline V gene, CDR1 is SGDLS and CDR2 is YYNGEE. V lost 5 bases, J lost 0 bases, and 14 bases lay in between. The CDR3 spans 15 residues. The CDR3 reads CASRAGTSMNTEAFF. The DNA for the CDR3 is TGTGCCAGCAGAGCCGGGACATCGATGAACACTGAAGCTTTCTTT. Drawing the rest from reference TRBV9 and TRBJ1-1, the complete variable domain is DSGVTQTPKHLITATGQRVTLRCSPRSGDLSVYWYQQSLDQGLQFLIQYYNGEERAKGNILERFSAQQFPDLHSELNLSSLELGDSALYFCASRAGTSMNTEAFFGQGTRLTVV.

This clone was seen many times. The V gene is TRBV21-1, the J gene TRBJ2-2. TRBV21-1 counts as a pseudogene. The CDR3 totals 15 residues. The chain's CDR3 is CASSKGGAVTGELFF. The CDR3 DNA sequence: TGTGCCAGCAGCAAAGGAGGGGCCGTCACCGGGGAGCTGTTTTTT.

The chain recombines TRBV5-8 with TRBJ1-2; D call uncertain. Germline loops: CDR1 SGHTS, CDR2 YDEGEE. This CDR3 is built from 12 residues. V was trimmed by 2 bases and J by 2 bases, leaving 4 bases between them. The DNA of the CDR3 is TGTGCCAGCAGCTTCCCCAACTATGGCTACACCTTC. Translation gives CASSFPNYGYTF.

V usage is TRBV29-1 and J usage is TRBJ2-7; D is undetermined. V was pared by 5 bases and J by 2 bases, with 13 bases between. The CDR3 is made up of 13 amino acids. The germline V gene has CDR1 SQVTM and CDR2 ANQGSEA. The CDR3 loop reads CSVTTLSPYEQYF. In nucleotides, the CDR3 is TGCAGCGTTACGACTCTAAGCCCCTACGAGCAGTACTTC.

On this clone: Relative to the germline gene, one junction end is altered; a read error may explain this. The rearrangement uses TRBV28 and TRBJ2-1, with 7 nucleotides matching TRBD1. The CDR3 consists of 12 residues. CDR1 is MDHEN, CDR2 SYDVKM, per germline. CDR3 region: CASRRGQASILF. CDR3 sequence (DNA): TGTGCCAGCAGACGCGGACAGGCCTCTATTCTCTTC.

On this clone: Other DNA sequences in the sample encode the same CDR3. The rearrangement links TRBV5-4 to TRBJ2-2; the D is unclear. The CDR3 length is 12 residues. CDR1 is SGHNT and CDR2 is YYREEE in the germline V gene (reference sequence). Deletions cut 2 bases from V and 3 bases from J, with 2 bases between. The CDR3 loop is CASSFYTGELFF. CDR3 in DNA: TGTGCCAGCAGCTTCTACACCGGGGAGCTGTTTTTT.

The chain employs TRBV20-1 and TRBJ2-3; D is unresolved. The V end lost 7 bases, the J end lost 1 base, and 6 bases lay between the germline ends. The CDR3 spans 11 residues. Looked up from germline, CDR1 is DFQATT and CDR2 is SNEGSKA (reference sequence). In DNA form, the CDR3 reads TGCAGTGTGGCCCGCACAGATACGCAGTATTTT. This sequence encodes CSVARTDTQYF.

Comment on this clone: At one of its ends the junction is not consistent with the germline gene, which may arise from a read error. Other DNA sequences in the sample encode the same CDR3. The chain has TRBV30 and TRBJ2-7, with 7 bases aligning to TRBD2. This CDR3 comprises 13 residues. The germline gives CDR1 GTSNPN, CDR2 SVGIG (reference sequence). The CDR3 bases are TGCGCCTGGAGTGGGGGGGGATCCTACGAGCAGTACTTC. Translated, it gives CAWSGGGSYEQYF.

The gene calls are TRBV10-3 and TRBJ1-1; no definite D call. CDR3 length: 13 residues. V lost 0 bases and J lost 1, with 3 bases in between. Germline V gene data show CDR1 as ENHRY and CDR2 as SYGVKD. This CDR3 is CAISESWNTEAFF. The CDR3 nucleotides are TGTGCCATCAGTGAGTCGTGGAACACTGAAGCTTTCTTT.

The chain carries TRBV28 and TRBJ2-7; 9 bases agree with TRBD1. After removal of 5 bases from V and 3 bases from J, the junction contained 5 bases not matched to a gene. CDR3 length: 14 amino acids. Germline loops: CDR1 MDHEN, CDR2 SYDVKM. This chain's CDR3 is CASSTGTGFYEQYF. The CDR3 coding sequence is TGTGCCAGCAGTACCGGGACAGGGTTCTACGAGCAGTACTTC.

This clone was recorded once. The chain is built from TRBV19 and TRBJ1-2; D is unclear. Deletions cut 7 bases from V and 4 bases from J, with 13 bases between. The CDR3 length is 13 residues. Germline V gene data show CDR1 as LNHDA and CDR2 as SQIVND (reference sequence). CDR3: CASTFQAAYGYTF. CDR3 bases: TGTGCCAGTACCTTCCAGGCAGCCTATGGCTACACCTTC.

The V and J genes are TRBV29-1 and TRBJ1-2, with 9 nucleotides matching TRBD1. Germline CDR1 and CDR2: SQVTM and ANQGSEA. Losses at the gene ends were 4 bases for V and 6 bases for J; bases not matched to a gene: 6. The CDR3 contains 13 residues. The CDR3 DNA reads TGCAGCGTTGCTGGACAGGGGCGTAATGGCTACACCTTC. Translation gives CSVAGQGRNGYTF. Based on the CDR3 plus reference TRBV29-1 and TRBJ1-2, the full variable domain is SAVISQKPSRDICQRGTSLTIQCQVDSQVTMMFWYRQQPGQSLTLIATANQGSEATYESGFVIDKFPISRPNLTFSTLTVSNMSPEDSSIYLCSVAGQGRNGYTFGSGTRLTVV.

The genes are TRBV11-2 and TRBJ2-5; D unclear. The V and J ends lost 5 bases and 2 bases respectively, with 9 bases between them. CDR1 and CDR2 from the germline V gene are SGHAT and FQNNGV. The CDR3 runs 13 residues. The CDR3 sequence: CASSVTWQETQYF. The CDR3 DNA is TGTGCCAGCAGCGTAACATGGCAAGAGACCCAGTACTTC.

V gene TRBV5-5 combines with J gene TRBJ1-6; D is ambiguous. This CDR3 is built from 13 residues. Trimming took off 4 bases at V and 5 bases at J, with 7 bases between the two ends. The V gene's germline CDR1 is SGHKS and CDR2 YYEKEE (reference sequence). CDR3 DNA sequence: TGTGCCAGCAGCAGGACGGATAATTCACCCCTCCACTTT. This translates into CASSRTDNSPLHF. The full variable domain, rest sourced from reference TRBV5-5 and TRBJ1-6, is DAGVTQSPTHLIKTRGQQVTLRCSPISGHKSVSWYQQVLGQGPQFIFQYYEKEERGRGNFPDRFSARQFPNYSSELNVNALLLGDSALYLCASSRTDNSPLHFGNGTRLTVT.

V gene TRBV5-4 combines with J gene TRBJ1-2; TRBD1 is a possible D gene (5 bases). V gave up 0 bases and J gave up 6 bases, with 18 bases separating them. Germline V lookup: CDR1 SGHNT, CDR2 YYREEE (reference sequence). The CDR3 has 16 amino acids. As DNA, the CDR3 is TGTGCCAGCAGCTTGGAACCCGAGGGTGGAGGGGATGGCTACACCTTC. This gives the protein CASSLEPEGGGDGYTF.

The chain links TRBV2 to TRBJ1-6, with 8 bases aligning to TRBD1. Germline-derived CDR1 and CDR2 are SNHLY and FYNNEI. Trimming at V came to 10 bases and at J to 2 bases, leaving 4 bases not matched to a gene. CDR3 length equals 14 residues. For the CDR3, the DNA is TGTGCCATAACAGGGGGACCCTATAATTCACCCCTCCACTTT. It encodes CAITGGPYNSPLHF.

Note on this clone: Other DNA variants within this sample encode the same CDR3. The rearrangement links TRBV2 to TRBJ1-4, with TRBD1 as a possible D gene (5 bases). V lost 7 bases and J 8 bases, leaving 17 bases between the germline ends. Looked up from germline, CDR1 is SNHLY and CDR2 is FYNNEI. The CDR3 contains 14 residues. In DNA, the CDR3 is TGTGCCAGCAATTCCCACTTGAGGGGCGAAAAACTGTTTTTT. It yields the protein CASNSHLRGEKLFF. The entire variable domain, with the rest obtained from reference TRBV2 and TRBJ1-4, is as follows: EPEVTQTPSHQVTQMGQEVILRCVPISNHLYFYWYRQILGQKVEFLVSFYNNEISEKSEIFDDQFSVERPDGSNFTLKIRSTKLEDSAMYFCASNSHLRGEKLFFGSGTQLSVL.

The V call is TRBV5-1, the J call TRBJ2-2, with 9 bases fitting TRBD2. J lost 9 bases, V lost 3 bases, and 12 bases had no gene match. CDR3 size: 16 residues. Germline CDR1 is SGHRS and CDR2 is YFSETQ. CDR3 in DNA: TGCGCCAGCAGCTCTGATACGGCGGGGGGGCCAAGGGAGCTGTTTTTT. Encoded protein: CASSSDTAGGPRELFF.

The V gene is TRBV6-1, the J gene TRBJ2-7, with D tentatively TRBD2 (5 bases). The germline V gene encodes CDR1 MNHNS and CDR2 SASEGT. Trimming took off 8 bases at V and 5 bases at J, with 16 bases between the two ends. There are 13 residues in the CDR3. CDR3 region: CASRFSGGDEQYF. As DNA, the CDR3 is TGTGCCAGCCGGTTTTCAGGAGGTGACGAGCAGTACTTC.

This chain links TRBV7-9 with TRBJ2-7; 8 nucleotides line up with TRBD2. CDR1 SEHNR and CDR2 FQNEAQ come from the germline V gene (reference sequence). The CDR3 runs to 15 residues. The junction had 8 bases not matched to a gene; V was cut back by 5 bases and J by 2 bases. The CDR3 protein is CASSPTGGGPYEQYF. The CDR3, as DNA: TGTGCCAGCAGCCCCACCGGGGGGGGACCCTACGAGCAGTACTTC.

The chain uses TRBV7-2 and TRBJ2-1; D unresolved. V lost 0 bases and J lost 7, with 10 bases in between. The germline CDR1 and CDR2 sequences are SGHTA and FQGNSA. This CDR3 region has 14 residues. The CDR3 spells CASSLAGSTNEQFF. The DNA for the CDR3 is TGTGCCAGCAGCTTAGCGGGCAGCACGAATGAGCAGTTCTTC. The entire variable domain, with the rest obtained from reference TRBV7-2 and TRBJ2-1, is as follows: GAGVSQSPSNKVTEKGKDVELRCDPISGHTALYWYRQSLGQGLEFLIYFQGNSAPDKSGLPSDRFSAERTGGSVSTLTIQRTQQEDSAVYLCASSLAGSTNEQFFGPGTRLTVL.

As DNA, the CDR3 is TGTGCCAGCTCAGATGGGGGCTACGAGCAGTACTTC. Residues: CASSDGGYEQYF. The chain joins TRBV18 to TRBJ2-7, with D perhaps being TRBD1 or TRBD2 (5 bases each). The V and J ends lost 5 bases and 3 bases respectively, with 8 bases between them. This CDR3 contains 12 residues. CDR1 is KGHSH, CDR2 LQKENI, per germline.

The chain employs TRBV28 and TRBJ2-7; no reliable D call. Germline-derived CDR1 and CDR2 are MDHEN and SYDVKM. The V gene lost 3 bases and the J gene lost 4 bases, with 13 bases spanning the gap. This CDR3 is built from 14 residues. The CDR3 sequence is CASSFLDGKYEQYF. The CDR3 bases are TGTGCCAGCAGTTTCCTGGACGGAAAGTACGAGCAGTACTTC.

This rearrangement joins TRBV15 to TRBJ2-7; no clear D. The CDR3 is made up of 15 amino acids. Trimming took off 0 bases at V and 3 bases at J, with 12 bases between the two ends. The germline V gene has CDR1 LNHNV and CDR2 YYDKDF (reference sequence). CDR3 loop: CATSREQSRDYEQYF. In DNA form, the CDR3 reads TGTGCCACCAGCAGAGAGCAAAGTAGGGACTACGAGCAGTACTTC.

V and J are TRBV19 and TRBJ2-3, with D perhaps TRBD1 (6 bases). The CDR3 runs to 15 residues. Trimming pared 1 base from V and 2 bases from J, leaving 10 bases between. Germline V lookup: CDR1 LNHDA, CDR2 SQIVND (reference sequence). The CDR3: CASSIGGGPTDTQYF. CDR3 bases: TGTGCCAGTAGTATAGGAGGGGGTCCCACAGATACGCAGTATTTT. The whole variable domain, filled in from reference TRBV19 and TRBJ2-3, reads DGGITQSPKYLFRKEGQNVTLSCEQNLNHDAMYWYRQDPGQGLRLIYYSQIVNDFQKGDIAEGYSVSREKKESFPLTVTSAQKNPTAFYLCASSIGGGPTDTQYFGPGTRLTVL.

The chain carries TRBV4-3 and TRBJ2-6, with unresolved D. The CDR3 is made up of 19 amino acids. V was clipped by 0 bases and J by 0 bases, with 15 bases between them. Per germline, CDR1 LGHNA and CDR2 YSLEER. The CDR3 DNA sequence: TGCGCCAGCAGCCAAGATTATGGGCAGCTAGGCTCTGGGGCCAACGTCCTGACTTTC. This gives the protein CASSQDYGQLGSGANVLTF.